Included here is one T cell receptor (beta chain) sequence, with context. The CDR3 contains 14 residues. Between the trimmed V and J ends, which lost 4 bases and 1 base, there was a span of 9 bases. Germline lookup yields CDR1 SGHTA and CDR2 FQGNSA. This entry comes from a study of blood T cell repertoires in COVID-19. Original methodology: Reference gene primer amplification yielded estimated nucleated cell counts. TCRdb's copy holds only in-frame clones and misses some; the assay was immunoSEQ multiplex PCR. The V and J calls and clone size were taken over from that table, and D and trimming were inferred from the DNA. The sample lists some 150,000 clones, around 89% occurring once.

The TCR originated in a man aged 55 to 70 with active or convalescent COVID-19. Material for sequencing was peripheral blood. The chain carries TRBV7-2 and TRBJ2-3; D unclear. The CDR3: CASSSYERTDTQYF. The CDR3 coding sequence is TGTGCCAGCAGCTCCTACGAACGCACAGATACGCAGTATTTT.